What follows describes a single T cell receptor beta chain. The antigen is not known. The germline V gene encodes CDR1 SGHRS and CDR2 YFSETQ. With 0 bases removed from V and 7 bases from J, the gap between germline ends came to 19 bases. The CDR3 is made up of 16 amino acids. This sample stems from a study of shared clonotypes between healthy human individuals. Whole-study results and caveats: Clonotypes that were shared across a few donors made up around 5% of naive CD4 clonotypes.

Here immunoSEQ multiplex PCR was the method, and the copy in TCRdb shows in-frame clones only, minus some. The sample lists fewer than 1.6 million clones, about 98.5% occurring once. The source material was naive CD4+ T cells sorted from blood. Subset indicated: CD45RA+ positively selected. J is TRBJ1-1 and V is TRBV5-1, with D possibly TRBD1 on 6 matching bases. This clonotype originated in a man aged 25 to 45 in good health. The DNA for the CDR3 is TGCGCCAGCAGCTTGGGTTTCGGAGACAGGTCTTATGAAGCTTTCTTT. Translated: CASSLGFGDRSYEAFF.